This T cell receptor (beta chain) appears in the sequencing data of a study of blood T cell repertoires in COVID-19. Across the whole study: PBMCs, B-cell-depleted T cells, or T cells provided the cDNA or gDNA that made up the material.

Repertoires were generated with immunoSEQ multiplex PCR, while TCRdb's copy carries only in-frame clones and drops some. The table shows roughly 150,000 clones, with 80% occurring only once. The sample taken for sequencing was peripheral blood. The TCR was taken from a woman aged 45-65 years with acute or convalescent COVID-19.

This chain's CDR3 is CASSAAGTNTGELFF. CDR3 DNA: TGTGCCAGCAGTGCCGCCGGGACGAACACCGGGGAGCTGTTTTTT. The chain is built from TRBV28 and TRBJ2-2; tentative D call: TRBD2 (5 bases). In germline, CDR1 is MDHEN, CDR2 SYDVKM. V was clipped by 5 bases and J by 0 bases, with 10 bases between them. The CDR3 has 15 residues.